The 6 T cell receptor beta chains presented below share a single source sample, sequenced in a study of identical twins. TCRdb passed the 5' RACE reads through MiXCR, listing each CDR3 protein once. The sample includes some 790,000 distinct CDR3 sequences, roughly 18% of them seen just once. A further study also used this sample, focusing on T cells expressing NK-cell markers.

The source material was PBMCs. The receptor set was obtained from a woman aged 18-29 years in good health.

This clonotype was seen repeatedly, ten times or more. J is TRBJ2-3 and V is TRBV5-1, with 7 nucleotides matching TRBD1. The trim removed 4 bases at V and 1 base at J, leaving 9 bases unmatched. The CDR3 extends over 16 amino acids. Germline V lookup: CDR1 SGHRS, CDR2 YFSETQ. The CDR3 loop is CASSAMTGFGTDTQYF. DNA of the CDR3: TGCGCCAGCAGCGCGATGACAGGGTTCGGCACAGATACGCAGTATTTT.

V gene TRBV2 combines with J gene TRBJ2-2, with D tentatively TRBD2 (6 bases). Germline lookup yields CDR1 SNHLY and CDR2 FYNNEI. This CDR3 comprises 17 residues. Trimming took 1 base from V and 1 from J, leaving 13 bases between them. DNA for the CDR3: TGTGCCAGCAGTGAAGGGCTCGCGGGGCGGAACACCGGGGAGCTGTTTTTT. The encoded protein is CASSEGLAGRNTGELFF.

This chain links TRBV27 with TRBJ2-4, with D tentatively TRBD2 (5 bases). Germline values: CDR1 MNHEY, CDR2 SMNVEV (reference sequence). This CDR3 is built from 15 residues. Trimming pared 6 bases from V and 4 bases from J, leaving 16 bases between. The DNA for the CDR3 is TGTGCCAGCAGCCCCAGCGGAGCTACTAAAAACATTCAGTACTTC. It is translated as CASSPSGATKNIQYF.

The chain uses TRBV6-5 and TRBJ2-1, with D perhaps matching TRBD1 (7 bases). Germline V gene lookup returns CDR1 MNHEY and CDR2 SVGAGI. V was shortened by 2 bases and J by 8 bases, with 13 bases between the two germline ends. The length of the CDR3 is 14 residues. CDR3 region: CASSYKGRGDEQFF. The DNA of the CDR3 is TGTGCCAGCAGTTACAAGGGCAGGGGGGATGAGCAGTTCTTC.

This clonotype was counted between two and nine times. The rearrangement links TRBV6-2 or TRBV6-3 to TRBJ2-7; D is unclear. Germline CDR1 and CDR2: MNHEY and SVGEGT. This CDR3 region has 16 residues. Between the trimmed V and J ends, which lost 4 bases and 2 bases, there was a span of 18 bases. The CDR3 DNA is TGTGCCAGCAGTTTTCCCTTGGGCCCTGTAACCTACGAGCAGTACTTC. This translates into CASSFPLGPVTYEQYF.

In this sample, this clonotype turned up a few times. The chain couples TRBV5-5 to TRBJ1-3, with unresolved D. Germline V gene sequence: CDR1 SGHKS, CDR2 YYEKEE (reference sequence). This CDR3 has 11 amino acids. Trimming shortened V by 4 bases and J by 9 bases, and 8 bases separated the two germline ends. The CDR3, as DNA: TGTGCCAGCAGCGCCCCCGGCACCATATATTTT. It is translated as CASSAPGTIYF.